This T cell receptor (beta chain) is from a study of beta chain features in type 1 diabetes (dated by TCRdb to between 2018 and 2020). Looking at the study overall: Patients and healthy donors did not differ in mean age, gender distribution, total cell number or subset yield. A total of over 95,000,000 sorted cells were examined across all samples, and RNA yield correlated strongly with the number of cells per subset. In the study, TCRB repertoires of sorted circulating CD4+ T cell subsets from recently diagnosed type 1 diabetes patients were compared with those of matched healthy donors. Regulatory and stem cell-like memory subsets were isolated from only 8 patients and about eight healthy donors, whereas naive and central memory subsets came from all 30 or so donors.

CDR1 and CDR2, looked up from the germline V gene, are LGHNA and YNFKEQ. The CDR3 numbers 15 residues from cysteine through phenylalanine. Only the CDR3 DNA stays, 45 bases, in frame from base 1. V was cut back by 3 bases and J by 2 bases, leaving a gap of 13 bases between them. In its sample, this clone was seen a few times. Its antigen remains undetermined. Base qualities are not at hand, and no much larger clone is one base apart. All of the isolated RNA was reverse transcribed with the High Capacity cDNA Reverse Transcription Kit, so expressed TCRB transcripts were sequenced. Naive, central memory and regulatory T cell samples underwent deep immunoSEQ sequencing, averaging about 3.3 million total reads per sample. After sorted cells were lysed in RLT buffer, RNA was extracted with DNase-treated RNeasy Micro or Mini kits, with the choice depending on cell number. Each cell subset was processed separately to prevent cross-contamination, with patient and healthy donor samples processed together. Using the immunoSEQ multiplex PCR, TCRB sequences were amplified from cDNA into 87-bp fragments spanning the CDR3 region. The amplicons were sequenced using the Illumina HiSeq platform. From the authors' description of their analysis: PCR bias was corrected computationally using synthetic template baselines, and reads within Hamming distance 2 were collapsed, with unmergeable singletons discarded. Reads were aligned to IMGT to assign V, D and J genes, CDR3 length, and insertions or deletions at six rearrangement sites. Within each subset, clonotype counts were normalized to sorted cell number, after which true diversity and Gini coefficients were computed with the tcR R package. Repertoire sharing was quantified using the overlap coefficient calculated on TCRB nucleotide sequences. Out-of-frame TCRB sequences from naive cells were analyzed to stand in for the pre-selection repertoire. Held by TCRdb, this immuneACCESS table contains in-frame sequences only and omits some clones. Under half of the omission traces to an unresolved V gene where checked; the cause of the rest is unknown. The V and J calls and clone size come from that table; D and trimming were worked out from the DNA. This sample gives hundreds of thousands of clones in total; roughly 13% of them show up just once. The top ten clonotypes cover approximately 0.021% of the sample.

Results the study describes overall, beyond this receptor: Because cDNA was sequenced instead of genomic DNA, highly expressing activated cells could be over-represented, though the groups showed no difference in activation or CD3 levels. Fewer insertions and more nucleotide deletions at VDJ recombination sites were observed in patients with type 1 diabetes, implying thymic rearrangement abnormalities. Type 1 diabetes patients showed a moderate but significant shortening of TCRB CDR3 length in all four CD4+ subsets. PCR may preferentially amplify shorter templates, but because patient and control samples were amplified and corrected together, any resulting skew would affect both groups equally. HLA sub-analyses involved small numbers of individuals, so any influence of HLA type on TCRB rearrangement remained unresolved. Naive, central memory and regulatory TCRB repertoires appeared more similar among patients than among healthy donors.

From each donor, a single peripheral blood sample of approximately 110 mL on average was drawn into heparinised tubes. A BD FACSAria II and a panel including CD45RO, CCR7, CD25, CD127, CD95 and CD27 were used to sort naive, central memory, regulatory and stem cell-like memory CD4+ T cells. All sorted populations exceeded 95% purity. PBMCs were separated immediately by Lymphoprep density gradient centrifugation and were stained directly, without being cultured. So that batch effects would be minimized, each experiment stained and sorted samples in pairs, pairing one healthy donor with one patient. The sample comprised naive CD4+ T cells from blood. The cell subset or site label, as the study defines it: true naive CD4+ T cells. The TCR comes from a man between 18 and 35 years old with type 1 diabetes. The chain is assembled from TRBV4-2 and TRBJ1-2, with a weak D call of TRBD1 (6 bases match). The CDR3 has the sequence CASSQSRTENYGYTF. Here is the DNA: TGTGCCAGCAGCCAGTCCCGGACAGAGAACTATGGCTACACCTTC.